Presented here are 15 T cell receptor beta chains from one specimen sequenced in a study of control samples from healthy donors and cancer patients. The method was immunoSEQ multiplex PCR; TCRdb's version includes in-frame clones alone and lacks a portion of them. Of roughly 86,000 clones listed, around nine tenths are singletons. The sequencing input was blood. All receptors derive from a woman aged 18-29 years in good health.

The rearrangement uses TRBV9 and TRBJ2-3; TRBD2 agrees at 8 bases. The CDR3 totals 17 residues. V lost 0 bases to trimming and J lost 4 bases; unmatched junction nucleotides: 10. Germline V gene lookup returns CDR1 SGDLS and CDR2 YYNGEE. CDR3 sequence: CASSVVGGGGPADTQYF. CDR3 nucleotide sequence: TGTGCCAGCAGCGTAGTTGGGGGCGGGGGGCCCGCAGATACGCAGTATTTT.

The chain recombines TRBV3-1 (or the pseudogene TRBV3-2) with TRBJ2-2; a weak D match, TRBD2 (5 bases). This CDR3 has 17 residues. V dropped 3 bases and J dropped 4 bases, with 18 bases sitting between them. Germline lookup yields CDR1 LGHDT and CDR2 YNNKEL (reference sequence). The CDR3 region is CASSQGETLLGTGELFF. In DNA form, the CDR3 reads TGTGCCAGCAGCCAGGGAGAAACCCTGCTGGGCACCGGGGAGCTGTTTTTT.

This chain connects TRBV3-1 (or the pseudogene TRBV3-2) to TRBJ1-4; D possibly corresponds to TRBD1 (6 bases). Germline CDR1 reads LGHDT; CDR2 reads YNNKEL (reference sequence). The CDR3 loop spans 14 amino acids. V shed 5 bases and J shed 7 bases, with 14 bases lying between them. The CDR3 protein is CASSKGGRGEKLFF. Written as DNA, the CDR3 is TGTGCCAGCAGCAAGGGGGGGCGGGGTGAAAAACTGTTTTTT.

This clone was detected only once. This chain joins TRBV5-1 and TRBJ2-3; the match to TRBD2 covers 7 bases. Germline V gene lookup returns CDR1 SGHRS and CDR2 YFSETQ. J gave up 2 bases and V 8 bases, and 8 bases lay outside the gene matches. The CDR3 is 14 amino acids. The CDR3 nucleotides are TGCGCCAGTTCATCTAGCGGCTCCACAGATACGCAGTATTTT. The encoded protein is CASSSSGSTDTQYF. Full variable domain (outside the CDR3, taken from reference TRBV5-1 and TRBJ2-3): KAGVTQTPRYLIKTRGQQVTLSCSPISGHRSVSWYQQTPGQGLQFLFEYFSETQRNKGNFPGRFSGRQFSNSRSEMNVSTLELGDSALYLCASSSSGSTDTQYFGPGTRLTVL.

This clone has only one observation. The chain employs TRBV7-6 and TRBJ1-1; tentatively, D is TRBD1 (5 bases). Germline CDR1 is SGHVS and CDR2 is FNYEAQ. Trimming stripped 1 base from V and 2 bases from J, with 11 bases between. CDR3 length: 15 residues. The CDR3 DNA reads TGTGCCAGCAGCTTAGGGGCAGGGCCCAACACTGAAGCTTTCTTT. Encoded protein: CASSLGAGPNTEAFF.

This clone was detected a few times. This chain joins TRBV7-9 and TRBJ1-6, with a tentative D call TRBD1 (5 bases). CDR3 length: 14 residues. V lost 0 bases, J lost 5 bases, and 5 bases lay in between. CDR1 is SEHNR, CDR2 FQNEAQ, per germline (reference sequence). The CDR3 region is CASSLARDNSPLHF. The CDR3 DNA sequence: TGTGCCAGCAGCTTAGCCAGGGATAATTCACCCCTCCACTTT. The whole variable domain, filled in from reference TRBV7-9 and TRBJ1-6, reads DTGVSQNPRHKITKRGQNVTFRCDPISEHNRLYWYRQTLGQGPEFLTYFQNEAQLEKSRLLSDRFSAERPKGSFSTLEIQRTEQGDSAMYLCASSLARDNSPLHFGNGTRLTVT.

As for this clone: The junction and the germline gene differ at one end; a read error may be behind it. The same CDR3 can be traced to other DNA sequences in this sample. The chain combines TRBV5-1 with TRBJ1-1; the D is unclear. Looked up from germline, CDR1 is SGHRS and CDR2 is YFSETQ. The CDR3 has 12 amino acids. The CDR3 is CASSLGRDEAFF. CDR3 bases: TGCGCCAGTAGCTTAGGGAGGGATGAAGCTTTCTTT. Full variable domain (rest looked up from reference TRBV5-1 and TRBJ1-1): KAGVTQTPRYLIKTRGQQVTLSCSPISGHRSVSWYQQTPGQGLQFLFEYFSETQRNKGNFPGRFSGRQFSNSRSEMNVSTLELGDSALYLCASSLGRDEAFFGQGTRLTVV.

The table lists this clone with a count of one. The J gene is TRBJ2-1, the V gene TRBV10-1; 10 bases map to TRBD1. Trimming took 4 bases from V and 2 from J; bases not matched to a gene: 2. The CDR3 runs 15 residues. Looked up from germline, CDR1 is WNHNN and CDR2 is SYGVQD (reference sequence). The CDR3 coding sequence is TGCGCCAGCAGTGTTGGACAGGGGGCCTACAATGAGCAGTTCTTC. It is translated as CASSVGQGAYNEQFF.

J is TRBJ2-7 and V is TRBV6-1, with a weak D call TRBD1 (5 bases). This CDR3 is 15 amino acids long. V was shortened by 2 bases and J by 2 bases, with 13 bases between the two germline ends. Germline CDR1 MNHNS, CDR2 SASEGT. This CDR3 is CASSETGGETYEQYF. CDR3 DNA sequence: TGTGCCAGCAGTGAAACAGGTGGCGAAACCTACGAGCAGTACTTC.

This clone was seen once. This chain links TRBV29-1 with TRBJ2-1, with D maybe TRBD2 (5 bases). Germline V gives CDR1 SQVTM, CDR2 ANQGSEA. The CDR3 spans 15 residues. With 0 bases removed from V and 1 base from J, the gap between germline ends came to 10 bases. The CDR3 DNA sequence: TGCAGCGTTGAAGATCCAGCGGCATCCTACAATGAGCAGTTCTTC. It codes for CSVEDPAASYNEQFF.

The V call is TRBV5-6, the J call TRBJ2-7; maybe TRBD2 (6 bases). The V gene's germline CDR1 is SGHDT and CDR2 YYEEEE. The CDR3 totals 13 residues. V dropped 4 bases and J dropped 2 bases, with 10 bases sitting between them. The CDR3 DNA is TGTGCCAGCAGCCCCGGGAGACCCTACGAGCAGTACTTC. Its translation is CASSPGRPYEQYF.

The chain joins TRBV19 to TRBJ2-2; 7 bases fit TRBD2. V lost 7 bases, J lost 3 bases, and 5 bases stayed unmatched. In germline, CDR1 is LNHDA, CDR2 SQIVND (reference sequence). The CDR3 contains 14 residues. This CDR3 is CASNPRGYTGELFF. The CDR3 DNA is TGTGCCAGTAATCCGCGGGGGTACACCGGGGAGCTGTTTTTT.

The rearrangement links TRBV21-1 to TRBJ2-4; TRBD2 is taken as the D call from the table, unchecked against the DNA. TRBV21-1 is termed a pseudogene. The CDR3 sequence is 16 residues long. DNA of the CDR3: TGTGCCAGCAGCCGCTTGGACCTGGAGGGCAAAAACATTCAGTACTTC. Residues: CASSRLDLEGKNIQYF.

This rearrangement joins TRBV5-1 to TRBJ2-3; 12 bases are shared with TRBD2. CDR1 SGHRS and CDR2 YFSETQ come from the germline V gene. The CDR3 has 17 residues. Trimming took 4 bases from V and 3 from J; bases not matched to a gene: 9. CDR3 nucleotide sequence: TGCGCCAGCAGCCTGGGTCTAGCGGGGGGGCCAACAGATACGCAGTATTTT. The encoded protein is CASSLGLAGGPTDTQYF.

The chain carries TRBV11-2 and TRBJ2-3; 14 positions agree with TRBD2. The germline V gene encodes CDR1 SGHAT and CDR2 FQNNGV. This CDR3 region has 18 residues. J lost 1 base, V lost 5 bases, and 8 bases had no gene match. CDR3 DNA: TGTGCCAGCAGCCCCCCCGGGACTAGCGGGGGAGGCACAGATACGCAGTATTTT. It yields the protein CASSPPGTSGGGTDTQYF.